The 12 T cell receptor beta chains below all came from one sample that was sequenced in a study of blood T cell repertoires in COVID-19. The assay was immunoSEQ multiplex PCR, and TCRdb's table has in-frame clones only and misses some. The table shows about 200,000 clones, with just under 85% occurring only once. The specimen was peripheral blood. The source is a man aged 60 to 75 with COVID-19, enrolled during active disease.

The chain joins TRBV10-3 to TRBJ1-5; the match to TRBD1 covers 7 bases. Germline V lookup: CDR1 ENHRY, CDR2 SYGVKD. Trimming took 8 bases from V and 5 from J; bases not matched to a gene: 6. The CDR3 runs to 13 residues. For the CDR3, the DNA is TGTGCCATCGGGGGACAGCAAGATCAGCCCCAGCATTTT. This encodes CAIGGQQDQPQHF.

V is TRBV10-3 and J is TRBJ2-1; 9 bases map to TRBD1. Losses at the gene ends were 6 bases for V and 4 bases for J; bases not matched to a gene: 7. Germline loops: CDR1 ENHRY, CDR2 SYGVKD. This CDR3 contains 15 residues. The CDR3 DNA reads as TGTGCCATCAGGGGTGGACAGGGGATTTACAATGAGCAGTTCTTC. It yields the protein CAIRGGQGIYNEQFF.

The chain links TRBV6-2 or TRBV6-3 to TRBJ1-2, with D perhaps TRBD1 (5 bases). The CDR3 has 14 residues. The germline V gene has CDR1 MNHEY and CDR2 SVGEGT. The V and J ends lost 4 bases and 7 bases respectively, with 16 bases between them. Written as DNA, the CDR3 is TGTGCCAGCAGTTTAAACAGGATGACAAGTGGCTACACCTTC. This encodes CASSLNRMTSGYTF.

The rearrangement joins TRBV6-5 to TRBJ2-2, with D tentatively TRBD1 (5 bases). Trimming shortened V by 5 bases and J by 5 bases, and 6 bases separated the two germline ends. CDR1 and CDR2 (germline): MNHEY, SVGAGI. The CDR3 runs 12 residues. The CDR3 DNA follows: TGTGCCAGCAGTAGGGGAACCGGGGAGCTGTTTTTT. Translating it yields CASSRGTGELFF.

The chain couples TRBV30 to TRBJ2-7, with TRBD1 identical over 7 bases. The CDR3 consists of 12 residues. The germline gives CDR1 GTSNPN, CDR2 SVGIG (reference sequence). J lost 6 bases, V lost 4 bases, and 6 bases had no gene match. CDR3: CAWMKGASEQYF. The CDR3 nucleotides are TGTGCCTGGATGAAGGGGGCGAGCGAGCAGTACTTC.

The chain employs TRBV4-1 and TRBJ2-3, with 7 nucleotides matching TRBD1. This CDR3 spans 17 amino acids. With 0 bases clipped from V and 4 bases from J, the junction kept 10 bases outside the gene matches. Germline CDR1 and CDR2: MGHRA and YSYEKL. CDR3 amino acids: CASSQDRRGRRADTQYF. The CDR3 DNA reads as TGCGCCAGCAGCCAAGATCGAAGGGGGCGCAGGGCAGATACGCAGTATTTT.

This sequence joins TRBV7-3 and TRBJ2-1; 11 bases fit TRBD2. The trim removed 2 bases at V and 10 bases at J, leaving 7 bases unmatched. The CDR3 runs to 15 residues. Germline V gene lookup returns CDR1 SGHTA and CDR2 FQGTGA. CDR3 amino acids: CASSLSLAGEGEQFF. DNA of the CDR3: TGTGCCAGCAGCTTATCACTAGCGGGAGAAGGGGAGCAGTTCTTC.

The CDR3 sequence is CASSGEAGNTIYF. CDR3 DNA sequence: TGTGCCAGTTCAGGGGAAGCTGGAAACACCATATATTTT. The chain uses TRBV19 and TRBJ1-3; D may be TRBD1 (6 bases). V was shortened by 8 bases and J by 2 bases, with 10 bases between the two germline ends. Germline assignment: CDR1 LNHDA and CDR2 SQIVND (reference sequence). CDR3 length equals 13 residues.

The chain employs TRBV27 and TRBJ2-1, with D perhaps TRBD1 (6 bases). Germline lookup yields CDR1 MNHEY and CDR2 SMNVEV (reference sequence). Trimming removed 5 bases at V and 0 bases at J, with 14 bases between. This CDR3 region has 16 residues. The CDR3 sequence: CASSDRQVSSYNEQFF. The CDR3 DNA reads as TGTGCCAGCAGTGATAGACAGGTGAGCTCCTACAATGAGCAGTTCTTC.

The chain links TRBV5-1 to TRBJ1-4, with TRBD1 matching over 11 bases. The CDR3 is 14 amino acids. In germline, CDR1 is SGHRS, CDR2 YFSETQ. J lost 8 bases, V lost 4 bases, and 4 bases had no gene match. The CDR3 nucleotides are TGCGCCAGCAGCCCCGGGACAGGGGGGGAAAAACTGTTTTTT. As protein: CASSPGTGGEKLFF.

This clone was observed once. The CDR3 bases are TGCGCCAGCAGCTTGGGAGGCCTTTTGAACACTGAAGCTTTCTTT. Translating it yields CASSLGGLLNTEAFF. The V call is TRBV5-1, the J call TRBJ1-1; D unclear. Germline V gene data show CDR1 as SGHRS and CDR2 as YFSETQ. The CDR3 contains 15 residues. The V end lost 0 bases, the J end lost 0 bases, and 9 bases lay between the germline ends. The full variable domain, in which reference TRBV5-1 and TRBJ1-1 provide the parts outside the CDR3, is KAGVTQTPRYLIKTRGQQVTLSCSPISGHRSVSWYQQTPGQGLQFLFEYFSETQRNKGNFPGRFSGRQFSNSRSEMNVSTLELGDSALYLCASSLGGLLNTEAFFGQGTRLTVV.

The chain is built from TRBV7-2 and TRBJ1-6; D is possibly TRBD1 (5 bases). The germline V gene encodes CDR1 SGHTA and CDR2 FQGNSA. Trimming left V 5 bases short and J 10 bases short, with 15 bases between. This CDR3 region has 14 residues. CDR3 sequence (DNA): TGTGCCAGCAGCCGTCCAGGGCTAGGGTCACCCCTCCACTTT. The encoded protein is CASSRPGLGSPLHF.